The 17 T cell receptor beta chains in this list originate from one sample, sequenced in a study of OX40 agonist ivuxolimab in advanced cancers. Sequencing was performed with immunoSEQ multiplex PCR; in TCRdb, only in-frame clones are kept and a portion is missing. Here the sample spans some 54,000 clones, nearly 80% being singletons. The sample here was CD4+ or CD8+ T cells sorted from blood, taken in a trial of the OX40 agonist ivuxolimab. The receptors originated from an adult with an advanced solid tumor such as melanoma, head and neck, liver or kidney cancer.

The CDR3 loop reads CASSLGISGNTIYF. CDR3 DNA sequence: TGTGCCAGCAGCTTGGGGATCTCTGGAAACACCATATATTTT. The V and J genes are TRBV5-4 and TRBJ1-3; D is unclear. The V gene lost 0 bases and the J gene lost 0 bases, with 4 bases spanning the gap. Germline-derived CDR1 and CDR2 are SGHNT and YYREEE (reference sequence). The CDR3 has 14 amino acids.

This chain connects TRBV5-5 to TRBJ1-2; no clear D. V was clipped by 0 bases and J by 3 bases, with 12 bases between them. The germline CDR1 and CDR2 sequences are SGHKS and YYEKEE (reference sequence). The CDR3 is made up of 15 amino acids. The CDR3 loop reads CASSLAFGTDYGYTF. The CDR3 DNA sequence: TGTGCCAGCAGCTTGGCCTTCGGAACAGACTATGGCTACACCTTC.

This clone was recorded only once. Mismatch with germline at one junction end may stem from a read error. The chain couples TRBV5-1 to TRBJ1-2; TRBD1 is a possible D gene (6 bases). Germline assignment: CDR1 SGHRS and CDR2 YFSETQ. The CDR3 sequence is 15 residues long. The CDR3 loop reads CASSSDRRANYGYTF. The CDR3 DNA reads as TGTGCCAGCAGCTCCGACAGGAGAGCTAACTATGGCTACACCTTC.

This sequence joins TRBV7-3 and TRBJ2-2; D is unresolved. Between the trimmed V and J ends, which lost 3 bases and 2 bases, there was a span of 7 bases. CDR3 length equals 14 residues. The germline gives CDR1 SGHTA, CDR2 FQGTGA. CDR3 sequence: CASSLDSNTGELFF. In DNA form, the CDR3 reads TGTGCCAGCAGCTTGGATTCAAACACCGGGGAGCTGTTTTTT.

Written as DNA, the CDR3 is TGTGCCAGCTCAGTCCGACAGGGGGGTAGGGTTGGTAATTCACCCCTCCACTTT. It is translated as CASSVRQGGRVGNSPLHF. The V gene is TRBV18, the J gene TRBJ1-6, with 9 bases lining up with TRBD1. This CDR3 is built from 18 residues. Per the germline V gene, CDR1 is KGHSH and CDR2 is LQKENI. V was clipped by 5 bases and J by 6 bases; unmatched bases: 14.

The J gene is TRBJ1-5, the V gene TRBV28; 9 bases map to TRBD1. V trimming: 8 bases; J trimming: 5 bases; junction bases outside the gene matches: 10. Germline V lookup: CDR1 MDHEN, CDR2 SYDVKM. This CDR3 comprises 15 residues. CDR3 DNA sequence: TGTGCCAGCGGATCCTCCGGGACAGGGTATCAGCCCCAGCATTTT. Residues: CASGSSGTGYQPQHF.

The chain recombines TRBV30 with TRBJ1-6, with D unresolved. The CDR3 loop spans 15 amino acids. Trimming left V 4 bases short and J 0 bases short, with 10 bases between. Per the germline V gene, CDR1 is GTSNPN and CDR2 is SVGIG (reference sequence). The CDR3 is CAWTGSISYNSPLHF. Written as DNA, the CDR3 is TGTGCCTGGACAGGTTCGATCTCCTATAATTCACCCCTCCACTTT.

This clone showed up just a few times. The chain's CDR3 is CASSLVSPRGKETQYF. The CDR3 region has the DNA TGTGCCAGCAGCTTAGTATCCCCGAGGGGGAAAGAGACCCAGTACTTC. The chain is built from TRBV7-6 and TRBJ2-5, with a tentative D call TRBD1 (6 bases). This CDR3 has 16 amino acids. CDR1 and CDR2 (germline): SGHVS, FNYEAQ. Deletions cut 1 base from V and 3 bases from J, with 15 bases between.

The genes are TRBV11-3 and TRBJ1-1, with D unresolved. There are 13 residues in the CDR3. CDR1 and CDR2 (germline): SGHNT, YENEEA. Trimming took 3 bases from V and 4 from J, leaving 9 bases between them. CDR3: CASSLTLGTEAFF. The CDR3 DNA follows: TGTGCCAGCAGCTTGACGTTAGGCACTGAAGCTTTCTTT.

The chain links TRBV30 to TRBJ1-2; 7 positions agree with TRBD1. There are 13 residues in the CDR3. Germline V gene lookup returns CDR1 GTSNPN and CDR2 SVGIG (reference sequence). Losses at the gene ends were 5 bases for V and 4 bases for J; bases not matched to a gene: 7. CDR3 protein: CAWAGTESYGYTF. The CDR3 nucleotides are TGTGCCTGGGCTGGGACAGAGAGCTATGGCTACACCTTC.

The chain employs TRBV14 and TRBJ2-1; no firm D call. The CDR3 spans 12 residues. The germline V gene encodes CDR1 SGHDN and CDR2 FVKESK. The germline V and J ends were trimmed by 2 bases and 2 bases, with 1 base remaining between them. The chain's CDR3 is CASSQTYNEQFF. Written as DNA, the CDR3 is TGTGCCAGCAGCCAAACCTACAATGAGCAGTTCTTC.

The rearrangement uses TRBV28 and TRBJ2-7, with a possible D match to TRBD1 (6 bases). Germline-derived CDR1 and CDR2 are MDHEN and SYDVKM. This CDR3 spans 13 amino acids. The V and J ends lost 2 bases and 7 bases respectively, with 12 bases between them. The CDR3 region has the DNA TGTGCCAGCAGTTTAGGGACAACGCGGGAGCAGTACTTC. Amino acids: CASSLGTTREQYF.

About this clone itself: Other DNA sequences in this sample translate to the same CDR3. The V and J genes are TRBV7-2 and TRBJ2-7; D is possibly TRBD2 (6 bases). Germline V lookup: CDR1 SGHTA, CDR2 FQGNSA. The ends were cut back, 5 bases at V and 5 bases at J, with 16 bases in the middle. The CDR3 extends over 14 amino acids. The CDR3 here is CASSPRGGGDEQYF. DNA of the CDR3: TGTGCCAGCAGCCCCCGGGGTGGAGGGGACGAGCAGTACTTC.

The table lists this clone with a few counts. The V and J genes are TRBV6-5 and TRBJ1-1, with 10 bases fitting TRBD1. CDR3 size: 15 residues. CDR1 is MNHEY, CDR2 SVGAGI, per germline. Unmatched junction bases numbered 7, after V lost 6 bases and J lost 3 bases. The CDR3 DNA reads as TGTGCCAGCAGGAAGACAGGGGGCTGGGACACTGAAGCTTTCTTT. Protein sequence: CASRKTGGWDTEAFF.

The gene calls are TRBV19 and TRBJ1-5; 8 nucleotides line up with TRBD1. CDR3 length equals 17 residues. Per the germline V gene, CDR1 is LNHDA and CDR2 is SQIVND (reference sequence). V was pared by 4 bases and J by 1 base, with 9 bases of the junction left unmatched. The CDR3 spells CASSTPGGGGSNQPQHF. The CDR3 nucleotides are TGTGCCAGTAGTACTCCAGGGGGCGGGGGGAGCAATCAGCCCCAGCATTTT.

The V call is TRBV4-1, the J call TRBJ2-5; D may correspond to TRBD1 or TRBD2 (5 bases each). The CDR3 is made up of 14 amino acids. V was clipped by 5 bases and J by 5 bases, with 15 bases between them. Germline loops: CDR1 MGHRA, CDR2 YSYEKL. DNA of the CDR3: TGCGCCAGCAGCTTCCGCGATGGGACGGAGACCCAGTACTTC. Its protein is CASSFRDGTETQYF.

This rearrangement joins TRBV19 to TRBJ1-5; possibly TRBD1 for D (6 bases). CDR3 length: 13 residues. With 3 bases removed from V and 7 bases from J, the gap between germline ends came to 10 bases. Germline V gene data show CDR1 as LNHDA and CDR2 as SQIVND (reference sequence). CDR3 sequence (DNA): TGTGCCAGTAGTATTAGGGGGAGGCAGCCCCAGCATTTT. Translated: CASSIRGRQPQHF.